The 14 T cell receptor beta chains in this list originate from one sample, sequenced in a study of blood T cell repertoires in COVID-19. Clones were sequenced by immunoSEQ multiplex PCR, and TCRdb holds only the in-frame ones, with some missing. The sample has 400,000 to 550,000 clones; roughly 85% are singletons. Input material: PBMCs or T cells enriched from blood (not recorded which). The receptor source for this set is a woman aged 18 to 35 with acute COVID-19.

This chain links TRBV19 with TRBJ1-1; 8 bases fit TRBD1. Per the germline V gene, CDR1 is LNHDA and CDR2 is SQIVND (reference sequence). Trimming removed 7 bases from V and 4 bases from J; junction bases left unmatched: 5. The CDR3 runs 13 residues. The CDR3 nucleotides read TGTGCCAGTAACGACAGGGGTGGCACTGAAGCTTTCTTT. Translating it yields CASNDRGGTEAFF.

The chain is built from TRBV6-5 and TRBJ2-4; 9 bases agree with TRBD1. Germline trimming cut 11 bases from V and 9 bases from J; bases unmatched to any gene: 8. The germline V gene encodes CDR1 MNHEY and CDR2 SVGAGI. This CDR3 contains 12 residues. The CDR3 DNA reads as TGTGCCGTACAGGGGGCAAGGGGCATTCAGTACTTC. Translated, it gives CAVQGARGIQYF.

This chain joins TRBV12-3 or TRBV12-4 and TRBJ2-7; 8 nucleotides line up with TRBD1. V trimming: 10 bases; J trimming: 5 bases; junction bases outside the gene matches: 10. The CDR3 is 13 amino acids. CDR3 amino acids: CAIETGADDEQYF. As DNA, the CDR3 is TGTGCCATCGAGACAGGGGCGGATGACGAGCAGTACTTC.

This chain connects TRBV18 to TRBJ2-6; D is possibly TRBD1 (5 bases). The V end lost 4 bases, the J end lost 2 bases, and 21 bases lay between the germline ends. The CDR3 contains 19 residues. Germline V gives CDR1 KGHSH, CDR2 LQKENI. CDR3 amino acids: CASSQGRMVGRAGANVLTF. In DNA, the CDR3 is TGTGCCAGCTCACAAGGGCGGATGGTGGGCAGGGCTGGGGCCAACGTCCTGACTTTC.

This clone turned up a few times. This chain connects TRBV5-5 to TRBJ2-5; 7 bases align to TRBD2. Germline values: CDR1 SGHKS, CDR2 YYEKEE (reference sequence). V was clipped by 2 bases and J by 2 bases; unmatched bases: 6. This CDR3 has 15 amino acids. For the CDR3, the DNA is TGTGCCAGCAGCTTACCACTAGCGAGTCAAGAGACCCAGTACTTC. Translating gives CASSLPLASQETQYF. Based on the CDR3 plus reference TRBV5-5 and TRBJ2-5, the full variable domain is DAGVTQSPTHLIKTRGQQVTLRCSPISGHKSVSWYQQVLGQGPQFIFQYYEKEERGRGNFPDRFSARQFPNYSSELNVNALLLGDSALYLCASSLPLASQETQYFGPGTRLLVL.

The chain recombines TRBV4-1 with TRBJ2-1; the D is unclear. The CDR3 length is 13 residues. In germline, CDR1 is MGHRA, CDR2 YSYEKL. Between the trimmed V and J ends, which lost 3 bases and 5 bases, there was a span of 8 bases. CDR3 residues: CASSQTSDNEQFF. The CDR3 nucleotides read TGCGCCAGCAGCCAGACCAGCGACAATGAGCAGTTCTTC.

This chain uses TRBV10-1 with TRBJ2-7; D remains ambiguous. The germline V gene encodes CDR1 WNHNN and CDR2 SYGVQD (reference sequence). Trimming pared 3 bases from V and 2 bases from J, leaving 2 bases between. The CDR3 runs to 11 residues. The CDR3 here is CASSDTYEQYF. For the CDR3, the DNA is TGCGCCAGCAGTGACACCTACGAGCAGTACTTC.

V is TRBV28 and J is TRBJ1-5; no firm D call. The germline CDR1 and CDR2 sequences are MDHEN and SYDVKM. Trimming took off 3 bases at V and 0 bases at J, with 9 bases between the two ends. This CDR3 has 15 amino acids. The CDR3 DNA sequence: TGTGCCAGCAGTTTTAGTCTCCTTAGCAATCAGCCCCAGCATTTT. Its translation: CASSFSLLSNQPQHF.

The gene calls are TRBV28 and TRBJ2-5; 9 bases match TRBD1. V trimming: 1 base; J trimming: 5 bases; junction bases outside the gene matches: 5. The CDR3 consists of 15 residues. CDR1 and CDR2 (germline): MDHEN, SYDVKM. CDR3 amino acids: CASSLYRGQGETQYF. In DNA, the CDR3 is TGTGCCAGCAGTTTATACAGGGGGCAGGGGGAGACCCAGTACTTC.

The table lists this clone with a few counts. The chain employs TRBV9 and TRBJ1-1; D gene unclear. The CDR3 spans 14 residues. The germline V gene encodes CDR1 SGDLS and CDR2 YYNGEE. The V gene lost 4 bases and the J gene lost 3 bases, with 13 bases spanning the gap. The CDR3 DNA reads as TGTGCCAGCAGCCCAGAACGGGGATACACTGAAGCTTTCTTT. It encodes CASSPERGYTEAFF. Using reference TRBV9 and TRBJ1-1 for the parts outside the CDR3, the full variable domain is DSGVTQTPKHLITATGQRVTLRCSPRSGDLSVYWYQQSLDQGLQFLIQYYNGEERAKGNILERFSAQQFPDLHSELNLSSLELGDSALYFCASSPERGYTEAFFGQGTRLTVV.

V gene TRBV7-2 combines with J gene TRBJ1-5, with 7 bases that match TRBD1. The CDR3 sequence is 15 residues long. V lost 6 bases and J lost 6; bases outside the gene matches: 11. Germline V gene data show CDR1 as SGHTA and CDR2 as FQGNSA. The CDR3 region is CASSPRADRAQPQHF. The CDR3, as DNA: TGTGCCAGCAGTCCAAGGGCCGACAGGGCTCAGCCCCAGCATTTT.

This clone was seen once. The V and J genes are TRBV5-1 and TRBJ1-2, with D possibly being TRBD1 (6 bases). The CDR3 is made up of 14 amino acids. CDR1 is SGHRS, CDR2 YFSETQ, per germline. V was clipped by 4 bases and J by 7 bases, with 17 bases between them. The CDR3 sequence: CASSTGNRAGGYTF. CDR3 nucleotide sequence: TGCGCCAGCAGCACCGGGAACAGGGCGGGTGGCTACACCTTC.

The V gene is TRBV7-7, the J gene TRBJ2-2, with D perhaps matching TRBD1 (5 bases). V was shortened by 2 bases and J by 0 bases, with 7 bases between the two germline ends. Germline assignment: CDR1 SSHAT and CDR2 FNYEAQ (reference sequence). The CDR3 runs 15 residues. The CDR3 protein is CASSLTGSNTGELFF. CDR3 bases: TGTGCCAGCAGCTTAACAGGATCGAACACCGGGGAGCTGTTTTTT.

This chain links TRBV28 with TRBJ2-7; 9 positions match TRBD1. Germline V lookup: CDR1 MDHEN, CDR2 SYDVKM. This CDR3 contains 16 residues. After removal of 4 bases from V and 0 bases from J, the junction contained 7 bases not matched to a gene. This CDR3 reads CASSSTGGPHSYEQYF. DNA of the CDR3: TGTGCCAGCAGTTCGACAGGGGGACCTCACTCCTACGAGCAGTACTTC.